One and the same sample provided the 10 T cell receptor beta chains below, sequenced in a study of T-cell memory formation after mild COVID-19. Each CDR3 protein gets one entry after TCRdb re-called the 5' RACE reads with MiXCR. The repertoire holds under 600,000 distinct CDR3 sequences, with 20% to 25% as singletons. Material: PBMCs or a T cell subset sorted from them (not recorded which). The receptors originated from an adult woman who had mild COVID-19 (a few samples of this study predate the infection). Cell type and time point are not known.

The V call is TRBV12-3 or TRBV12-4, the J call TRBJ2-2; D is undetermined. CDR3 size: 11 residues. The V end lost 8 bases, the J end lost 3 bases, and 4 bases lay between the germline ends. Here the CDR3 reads CASGYTGELFF. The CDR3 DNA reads TGTGCCAGCGGATACACCGGGGAGCTGTTTTTT.

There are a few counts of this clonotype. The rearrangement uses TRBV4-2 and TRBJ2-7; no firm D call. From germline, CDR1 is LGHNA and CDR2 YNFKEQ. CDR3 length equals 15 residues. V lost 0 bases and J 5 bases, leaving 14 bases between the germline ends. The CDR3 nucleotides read TGTGCCAGCAGCCAAGATTGGCAGACGCAGGACGAGCAGTACTTC. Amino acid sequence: CASSQDWQTQDEQYF.

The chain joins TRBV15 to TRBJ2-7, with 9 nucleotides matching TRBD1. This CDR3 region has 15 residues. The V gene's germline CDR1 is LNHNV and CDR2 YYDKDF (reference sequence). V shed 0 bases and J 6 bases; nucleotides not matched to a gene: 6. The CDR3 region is CATSRDWDRESEQYF. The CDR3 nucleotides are TGTGCCACCAGCAGAGACTGGGACAGGGAATCCGAGCAGTACTTC.

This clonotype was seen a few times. CDR3 loop: CASSTDLGAKNIQYF. The CDR3 nucleotides read TGCGCCAGCAGCACAGACCTGGGAGCCAAAAACATTCAGTACTTC. The chain combines TRBV5-1 with TRBJ2-4; no firm D call. CDR3 length: 15 residues. Trimming cost V 4 bases and J 0 bases, with 11 bases left between them. CDR1 SGHRS and CDR2 YFSETQ come from the germline V gene.

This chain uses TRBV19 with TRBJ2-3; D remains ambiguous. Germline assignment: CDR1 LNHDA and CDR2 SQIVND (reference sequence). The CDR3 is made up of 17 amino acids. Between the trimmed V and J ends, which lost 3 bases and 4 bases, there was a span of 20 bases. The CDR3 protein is CASSILSTQISSDTQYF. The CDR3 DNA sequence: TGTGCCAGTAGTATTCTTTCCACACAGATATCCTCAGATACGCAGTATTTT.

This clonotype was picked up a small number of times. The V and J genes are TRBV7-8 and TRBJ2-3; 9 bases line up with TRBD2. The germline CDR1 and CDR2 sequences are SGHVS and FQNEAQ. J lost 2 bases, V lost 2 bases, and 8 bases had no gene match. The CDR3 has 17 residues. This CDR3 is CASSLQRGAKITDTQYF. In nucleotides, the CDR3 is TGTGCCAGCAGCTTACAGCGGGGGGCCAAGATCACAGATACGCAGTATTTT.

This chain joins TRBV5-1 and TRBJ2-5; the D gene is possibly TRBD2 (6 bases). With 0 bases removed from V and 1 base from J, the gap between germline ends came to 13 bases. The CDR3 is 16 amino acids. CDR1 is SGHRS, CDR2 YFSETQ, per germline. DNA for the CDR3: TGCGCCAGCAGCTTGGGCCCCGGGGACTTCCAAGAGACCCAGTACTTC. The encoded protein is CASSLGPGDFQETQYF.

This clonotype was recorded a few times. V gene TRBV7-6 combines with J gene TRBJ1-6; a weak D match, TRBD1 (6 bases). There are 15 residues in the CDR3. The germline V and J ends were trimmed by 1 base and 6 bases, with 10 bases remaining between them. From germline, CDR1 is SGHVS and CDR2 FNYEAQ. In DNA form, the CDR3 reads TGTGCCAGCAGCTTAGAGCAGGGGTTTAATTCACCCCTCCACTTT. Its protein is CASSLEQGFNSPLHF.

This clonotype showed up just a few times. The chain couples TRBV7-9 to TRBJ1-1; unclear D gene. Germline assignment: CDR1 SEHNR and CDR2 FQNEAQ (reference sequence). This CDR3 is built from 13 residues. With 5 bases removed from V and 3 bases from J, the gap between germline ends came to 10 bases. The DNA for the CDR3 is TGTGCCAGCAGCCCCCCTATGGACACTGAAGCTTTCTTT. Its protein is CASSPPMDTEAFF.

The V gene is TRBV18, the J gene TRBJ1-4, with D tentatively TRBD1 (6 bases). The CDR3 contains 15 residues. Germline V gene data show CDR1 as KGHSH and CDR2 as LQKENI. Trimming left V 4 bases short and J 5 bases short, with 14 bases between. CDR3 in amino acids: CASSRTGAPNEKLFF. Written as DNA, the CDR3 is TGTGCCAGCTCACGAACGGGGGCGCCGAATGAAAAACTGTTTTTT.